This T cell receptor beta chain derives from a study of blood T cell repertoires in COVID-19. Study-wide context: Donors in the United States, Italy and Spain gave samples during acute or convalescent COVID-19.

Assay used: immunoSEQ multiplex PCR; TCRdb lists only in-frame clones, some missing. The sample records around 52,000 clones, roughly 87% being singletons. The CDR3 runs to 16 residues. Deletions cut 7 bases from V and 5 bases from J, with 23 bases between. CDR1 and CDR2 (germline): MDHEN, SYDVKM. V and J are TRBV28 and TRBJ2-5; TRBD2 is a possible D gene (7 bases). The TCR originated in a woman older than 75 with acute or convalescent COVID-19. Sequenced: peripheral blood. For the CDR3, the DNA is TGTGCCAGCACCCCGGCTATAGGGGGGGTGGGTGAGACCCAGTACTTC. Encoded protein: CASTPAIGGVGETQYF. The variable domain in full, completed from reference TRBV28 and TRBJ2-5, reads DVKVTQSSRYLVKRTGEKVFLECVQDMDHENMFWYRQDPGLGLRLIYFSYDVKMKEKGDIPEGYSVSREKKERFSLILESASTNQTSMYLCASTPAIGGVGETQYFGPGTRLLVL.